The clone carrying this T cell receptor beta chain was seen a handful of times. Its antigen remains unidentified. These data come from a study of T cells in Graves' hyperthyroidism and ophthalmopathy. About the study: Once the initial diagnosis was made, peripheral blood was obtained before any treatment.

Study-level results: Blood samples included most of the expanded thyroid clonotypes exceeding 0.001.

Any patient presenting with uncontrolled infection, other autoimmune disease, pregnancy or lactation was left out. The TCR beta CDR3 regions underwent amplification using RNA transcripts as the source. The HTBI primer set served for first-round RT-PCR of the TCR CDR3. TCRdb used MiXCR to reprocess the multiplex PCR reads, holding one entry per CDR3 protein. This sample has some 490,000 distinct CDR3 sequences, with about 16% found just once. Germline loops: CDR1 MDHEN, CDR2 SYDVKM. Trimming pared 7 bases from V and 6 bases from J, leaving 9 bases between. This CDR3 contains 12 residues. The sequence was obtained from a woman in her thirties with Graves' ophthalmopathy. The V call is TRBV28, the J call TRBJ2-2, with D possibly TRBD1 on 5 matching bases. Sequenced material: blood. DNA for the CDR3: TGTGCCAGCAACAAAGGGGCCGGGGAGCTGTTTTTT. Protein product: CASNKGAGELFF.